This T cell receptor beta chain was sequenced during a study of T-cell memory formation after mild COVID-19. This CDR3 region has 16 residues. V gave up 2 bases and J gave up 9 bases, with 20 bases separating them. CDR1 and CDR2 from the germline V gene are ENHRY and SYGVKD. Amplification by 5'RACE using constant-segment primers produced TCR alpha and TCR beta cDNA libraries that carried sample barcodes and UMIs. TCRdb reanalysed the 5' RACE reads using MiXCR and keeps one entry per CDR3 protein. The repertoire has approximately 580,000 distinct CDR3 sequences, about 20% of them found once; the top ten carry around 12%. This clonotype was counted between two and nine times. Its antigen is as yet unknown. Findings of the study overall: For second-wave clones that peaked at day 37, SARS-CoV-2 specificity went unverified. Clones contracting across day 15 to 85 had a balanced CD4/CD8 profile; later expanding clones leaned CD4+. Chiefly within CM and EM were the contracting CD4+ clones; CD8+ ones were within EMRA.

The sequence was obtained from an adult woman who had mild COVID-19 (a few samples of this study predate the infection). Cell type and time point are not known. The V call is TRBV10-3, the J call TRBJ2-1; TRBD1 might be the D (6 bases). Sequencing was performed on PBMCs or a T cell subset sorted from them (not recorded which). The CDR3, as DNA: TGTGCCATCAGTGAGGGCCCCCGATCAGGGGCAACTGAGCAGTTCTTC. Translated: CAISEGPRSGATEQFF.